This T cell receptor (beta chain) is drawn from a study of blood T cell repertoires in COVID-19 (dated by TCRdb to about 2020). As for the study more broadly: Samples covering the acute and convalescent phases of COVID-19 were provided by collaborators in the United States, Italy and Spain. Deeply sampled blood TCRbeta repertoires from subjects exposed to, actively infected with, or recovered from COVID-19 were included in the dataset. The repertoires were released in a freely available public database meant as a resource for research on the immune response to SARS-CoV-2. A de-identified subject ID, COVID-19 status, age in years and sex were almost always included in the sample metadata. HLA class I and class II types, where available, came from metadata supplied by the sample provider rather than from assay-based typing. The material from the prospective study consisted of cDNA or gDNA derived from T cells, B-cell-depleted T cells, or PBMCs. Samples were obtained from the ongoing ImmuneRACE study (first 160 participants) and from over a thousand subjects provided by 6 global collaborators.

Concerning this clone itself: It lacks a known antigen. One base away there is no much larger clone; base qualities are not given.

Participants in the prospective study were aged 18 to 89 years, lived in 20 to 25 United States geographic areas, and enrolled through a virtual design. To assign participants to cohorts, the prospective study relied on clinical history that participants themselves reported in a screening survey and a study questionnaire. Recovered participants in ImmuneRACE Cohort 3 were defined by two consecutive negative NP/OP PCR tests, clearance by a healthcare professional, or resolution of symptoms. Mobile phlebotomists in the prospective study collected whole blood, serum and a nasopharyngeal or oropharyngeal swab from every participant. Prospective study participants could optionally give additional blood draws and questionnaires over an approximately 2-month period. Before DNA extraction, blood samples from the prospective study were shipped at room temperature or frozen. CDR1 and CDR2 are drawn from the germline V gene: KGHSH, LQKENI. The CDR3, from cysteine to phenylalanine, totals 13 residues. The only DNA kept is the CDR3, 39 bases in frame from the first base. Germline trimming amounts to 4 bases on V and 12 bases on J, with 7 as the count of junction bases outside the gene matches.

TCRbeta CDR3 regions were amplified from genomic DNA using the immunoSEQ Assay, a bias-controlled multiplex PCR. Processing in the source paper ran as follows. The number of nucleated cells in each sample was estimated by amplification of reference gene primers within the assay. Sequence reads were collapsed and filtered to measure the absolute abundance of every unique TCRbeta CDR3 rearrangement. For each sample, productive Simpson clonality was calculated as the square root of Simpson's diversity index across productive rearrangements. TCRdb re-hosts the immuneACCESS table, in-frame sequences only. Its copies lack some clones; in the studies checked, an unresolved V gene accounts for under half of them, and the cause for the rest is not known. V and J calls plus clone size are reproduced from that table; the DNA served to infer D and trimming. For this sample there are around 400,000 clones; about 90% appear just once. The ten largest make up 1.7% of the sample.

Overall study outcomes, separate from this receptor: The quantity of clinical and demographic metadata differed by source and by participant and was supplied without curation.

The sequence came from a woman aged 25-40 years who had recovered from COVID-19. The chain couples TRBV18 to TRBJ1-1, and 11 bases in between align with TRBD1. Input material: PBMCs or T cells enriched from blood (not recorded which). In nucleotide form, the sequence is TGTGCCAGCTCACAAGGGACAGGGGGAGGTACTTTCTTT. The translation is CASSQGTGGGTFF.